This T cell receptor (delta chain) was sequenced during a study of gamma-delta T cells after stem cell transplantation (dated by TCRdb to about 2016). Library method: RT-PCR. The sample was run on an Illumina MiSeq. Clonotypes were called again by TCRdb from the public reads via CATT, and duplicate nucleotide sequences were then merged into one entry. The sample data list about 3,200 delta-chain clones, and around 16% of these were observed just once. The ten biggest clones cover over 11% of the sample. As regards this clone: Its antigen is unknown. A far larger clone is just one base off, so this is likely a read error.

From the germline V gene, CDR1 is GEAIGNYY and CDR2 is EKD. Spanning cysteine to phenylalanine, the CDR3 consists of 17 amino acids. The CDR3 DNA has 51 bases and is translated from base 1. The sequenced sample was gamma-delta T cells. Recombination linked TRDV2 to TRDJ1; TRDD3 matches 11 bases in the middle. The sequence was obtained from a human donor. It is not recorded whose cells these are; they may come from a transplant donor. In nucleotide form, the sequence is TGTGCCCGTGATCAAGTGGGGGATACGAGCTACACCGATAAACTCATCTTT. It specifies CARDQVGDTSYTDKLIF.